This TCR beta chain is drawn from a study of shared clonotypes between healthy human individuals (TCRdb year 2020). The study in broad terms: A few men and a couple of women, aged 18 to 49 years, made up the cohort. For each donor, three plates each were used for CD4 naive and CD4 memory, two plates were used for CD8 naive, and one plate was used for CD8 memory. The study deeply sequenced blood TCR repertoires of about five healthy adults to estimate repertoire size and the extent of clonotype sharing between individuals. To increase sequencing depth and limit assay-specific biases, TCR repertoire library preparation and sequencing were carried out by different laboratories using diverse techniques. Per donor, leukapheresis produced somewhere between about 0.94 and 9.5 billion PBMCs.

There are 16 amino acids in the CDR3, from cysteine to phenylalanine inclusive. Only the CDR3 portion is preserved as DNA: 48 bases, with reading frame beginning at the first base. As encoded in the germline V gene, CDR1 is SGHAT while CDR2 is FQNNGV. The junction carries 14 bases between V and J, which are trimmed by 0 bases and 5 bases respectively. Overall study results and their limits: Only blood was sampled, and tissue TCR repertoires likely differ from those in blood. Naive subsets generally had larger estimated clonotype richness than memory subsets. Incomplete sequencing was indicated by rarefaction of sorted-subset datasets, despite the large sequencing depth. Sharing across a handful of donors was observed for 4.5% to 6.5% of naive CD4, 3% to 3.5% of naive CD8, around 2.5% of memory CD4, and roughly 0.4% of memory CD8 clonotypes. Clonotypes shared by all four sorted-subset donors showed higher generation probabilities than non-shared clonotypes. The small number of donors limited the genetic and exposure-history diversity represented. Pairwise subsampling led to the expectation that sequencing depth would affect the degree of clonotype sharing among donors.

CD8 naive samples were obtained by positive selection for CCR7 among CD45RO-negative cells, yielding a CD45RA+CCR7+ population from which TemRA cells were excluded. The donors were healthy, HIV-negative adults who had no recently reported acute infections or vaccinations. Every donor was a Caucasian adult living in Nashville, Tennessee, USA. Blood was obtained by leukapheresis, after which PBMCs were separated by Ficoll-Histopaque density gradient centrifugation and cryopreserved in liquid nitrogen vapor phase. Analytical flow cytometry was used to check the purity and quantity of each magnetically sorted T cell population. Each sorted fraction had its genomic DNA isolated and then quantified by UV absorbance on a Nanodrop 2000c. About this clone itself: The clone's antigen remains unknown. Nothing much larger sits one base from this clone, and base qualities are not available.

Using the deep immunoSEQ assay, multiplex PCR amplified TCR CDR3 regions from genomic DNA. Extracted genomic DNA from each cell subset was spread evenly across all wells of several immunoSEQ 96-well plates, with each plate serving as a replicate. For sorted subsets, approximately 200 ng of genomic DNA, equivalent to about 30,000 T cell genomes, went into each replicate PCR. Purified libraries were quantified with a Qubit 3.0 fluorometer, sized on a Bioanalyzer 2100, and re-quantified with the KAPA Library Quantification kit. A separate single-read 150-cycle Illumina NextSeq 550 flow cell was used to sequence each immunoSEQ 96-well plate. For the original study's pipeline: Because only junctional sequences without quality scores were contained in the immunoSEQ output, filtering matching that applied to full-length reads could not be performed. Sequences were annotated with PyIR, a Python wrapper for IgBLAST v1.9, and V/J genes and CDR3 were assigned using IMGT germline references. Any read was removed if the V/J assignment was weak (E-value above 1e-6), the CDR3 was missing, or the read contained stop codons, out-of-frame junctions, or ambiguous translated residues. V3J clonotypes were defined as sequences sharing an identical inferred V gene, J gene, and CDR3 amino acid sequence. Percentage overlap between repertoires was calculated by dividing the number of shared unique clonotypes by the size of the smaller repertoire. RTK rarefaction, the Chao1 estimator, and Recon v2.1 estimates of unobserved clonotypes were used to assess repertoire richness. Generation probabilities were computed with OLGA for all TCRbeta clonotypes obtained by the gDNA method from a handful of donors. The table was pulled from immuneACCESS by TCRdb, which kept in-frame rearrangements only. Such tables lose some clones; where checked, under half of the loss comes from unresolved V genes, and the rest has no known cause. The V and J calls and clone size were taken over from that table, and D and trimming were inferred from the DNA. Here the sample has about 2,100,000 clones; 85% to 95% occur a single time. Clones ranked in the top ten supply 1.5% to 2% of the sample.

The material sequenced was naive CD8+ T cells from PBMCs. Per the publication, the cell subset or site label means: CD45RA+CCR7+. The sequence derives from a man between 18 and 35 years old in good health. Some clones in this sample may be carry-over from other donors' samples. The rearrangement combines TRBV11-2 with TRBJ1-5, with the D gene uncertain. The nucleotide sequence is TGTGCCAGCAGCTTAGATGACCCCAGGACTCATCAGCCCCAGCATTTT. The resulting protein is CASSLDDPRTHQPQHF.